This is a list of T cell receptor beta chains from one sample in a study of blood T cell repertoires in COVID-19. The assay was immunoSEQ multiplex PCR, and TCRdb's table has in-frame clones only and misses some. The repertoire holds approximately 280,000 clones, approximately 85% seen once, with less than 6.5% in the top ten. Sample: peripheral blood. These receptors were taken from a man in his forties or fifties with active or convalescent COVID-19. CDR3s include the opening cysteine and the closing phenylalanine or tryptophan. D genes are given only for firm matches. Clone size is shown for a subset of rows, as once, few, many or a class of expanded clone.

J,D,V,size,DNA,CDR3
TRBJ2-7,TRBD2,TRBV14,.,TGTGCCAGCAGCCCTAAGACTAGCGGGAGGACCTACGAGCAGTACTTC,CASSPKTSGRTYEQYF
TRBJ1-4,.,TRBV21-1,.,TGTGCCAGCAGCAAAGACAGGGACCTTAATGAAAAACTGTTTTTT,CASSKDRDLNEKLFF
TRBJ1-4,.,TRBV5-1,.,TGCGCCAGCAGCTTGGAGGGGGCAACTAATGAAAAACTGTTTTTT,CASSLEGATNEKLFF
TRBJ2-1,TRBD2,TRBV6-5,.,TGTGCCAGCAGCGCCTTAGCGGGAGTCGGTAATGAGCAGTTCTTC,CASSALAGVGNEQFF
TRBJ2-2,.,TRBV10-1,.,TGCGCCAGCAGTGAGGCGGGGGAGCTGTTTTTT,CASSEAGELFF
TRBJ2-2,TRBD1,TRBV6-5,.,TGTGCCAGCAGCCTGGACAGGGGGGACACCGGGGAGCTGTTTTTT,CASSLDRGDTGELFF
TRBJ2-3,.,TRBV27,.,TGTGCCAGCAGTTGGGGGGACAGCAGCACAGATACGCAGTATTTT,CASSWGDSSTDTQYF
TRBJ2-2,TRBD2,TRBV18,.,TGTGCCAGCTCACCGAGAGCTAGCGGACCTGAGGGCACCGGGGAGCTGTTTTTT,CASSPRASGPEGTGELFF
TRBJ2-7,TRBD1,TRBV7-2,.,TGTGCCAGCAGCCGGGACAGCCACTACGAGCAGTACTTC,CASSRDSHYEQYF
TRBJ1-3,.,TRBV7-2,.,TGTGCCAGCAGCTTAAATTGGGGCAACCCTGGAAACACCATATATTTT,CASSLNWGNPGNTIYF
TRBJ1-5,.,TRBV10-3,.,TGTGCCATCAGTGACAGGGTTGATCAGCCCCAGCATTTT,CAISDRVDQPQHF
TRBJ1-6,.,TRBV7-9,few,TGTGCCAGCAGCCCAATCCCCTGGGGCAGGAGCTCCTATAATTCACCCCTCCACTTT,CASSPIPWGRSSYNSPLHF
TRBJ1-1,.,TRBV7-9,.,TGTGCCGGGAAGGGGATTATGAACACTGAAGCTTTCTTT,CAGKGIMNTEAFF
TRBJ2-1,.,TRBV7-9,once,TGTGCCAGCAGCTTACGTGGGCCTTACAGCCTCCTTTCTTCCAATGAGCAGTTCTTC,CASSLRGPYSLLSSNEQFF
TRBJ1-3,.,TRBV30,.,TGTGCCTGGAGTGTACGTGGGAGTCGGAACACCATATATTTT,CAWSVRGSRNTIYF
TRBJ2-3,TRBD2,TRBV7-2,.,TGTGCCAGCAGCTTAGACGGTTTTGAGTGGGAGGGCCTGCCAGATACGCAGTATTTT,CASSLDGFEWEGLPDTQYF
TRBJ2-7,TRBD1,TRBV27,.,TGTGCCAGCAGTAACTCCGGGACAGGGAGTAGAGGTTATTCCTACGAGCAGTACTTC,CASSNSGTGSRGYSYEQYF
TRBJ2-4,.,TRBV5-1,.,TGCGCCAGCAGCCCCGGACAGAAAAGAATGGACATTCAGTACTTC,CASSPGQKRMDIQYF
TRBJ2-6,TRBD1,TRBV7-6,once,TGTGCCAGCAGCTGGGACAGGGAACCCCCTGGGGCCAACGTCCTGACTTTC,CASSWDREPPGANVLTF
TRBJ2-2,.,TRBV25-1,.,TGTGCCAGCAGTGAATTAGCGGAGAGCGACACCGGGGAGCTGTTTTTT,CASSELAESDTGELFF
TRBJ1-5,TRBD1,TRBV10-3,.,TGTGCCATCAGTGAGCCTGGACAGGGGATCAATCAGCCCCAGCATTTT,CAISEPGQGINQPQHF
TRBJ2-1,.,TRBV7-9,.,TGTGCCAGCAGCTCCAACCGAGGGATGGTCTACAATGAGCAGTTCTTC,CASSSNRGMVYNEQFF
TRBJ2-1,TRBD2,TRBV12-5,.,TGTGCTAGTGGTTTGGTACTTGCTAGCGGGAATGAGCAGTTCTTC,CASGLVLASGNEQFF